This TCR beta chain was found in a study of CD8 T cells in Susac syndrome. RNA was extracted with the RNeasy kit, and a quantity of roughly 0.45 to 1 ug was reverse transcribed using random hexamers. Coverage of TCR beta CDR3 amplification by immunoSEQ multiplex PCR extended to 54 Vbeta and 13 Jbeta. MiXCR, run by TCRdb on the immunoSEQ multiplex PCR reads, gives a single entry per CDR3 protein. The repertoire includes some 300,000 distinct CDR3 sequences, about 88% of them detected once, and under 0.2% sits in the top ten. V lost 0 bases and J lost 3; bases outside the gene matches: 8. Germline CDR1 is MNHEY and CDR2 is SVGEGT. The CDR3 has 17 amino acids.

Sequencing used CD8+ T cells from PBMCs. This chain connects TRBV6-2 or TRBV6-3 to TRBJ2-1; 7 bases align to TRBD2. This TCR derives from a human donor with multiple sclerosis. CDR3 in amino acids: CASSYSRLRGDYNEQFF. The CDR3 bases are TGTGCCAGCAGTTACTCGAGGTTACGGGGGGACTACAATGAGCAGTTCTTC.